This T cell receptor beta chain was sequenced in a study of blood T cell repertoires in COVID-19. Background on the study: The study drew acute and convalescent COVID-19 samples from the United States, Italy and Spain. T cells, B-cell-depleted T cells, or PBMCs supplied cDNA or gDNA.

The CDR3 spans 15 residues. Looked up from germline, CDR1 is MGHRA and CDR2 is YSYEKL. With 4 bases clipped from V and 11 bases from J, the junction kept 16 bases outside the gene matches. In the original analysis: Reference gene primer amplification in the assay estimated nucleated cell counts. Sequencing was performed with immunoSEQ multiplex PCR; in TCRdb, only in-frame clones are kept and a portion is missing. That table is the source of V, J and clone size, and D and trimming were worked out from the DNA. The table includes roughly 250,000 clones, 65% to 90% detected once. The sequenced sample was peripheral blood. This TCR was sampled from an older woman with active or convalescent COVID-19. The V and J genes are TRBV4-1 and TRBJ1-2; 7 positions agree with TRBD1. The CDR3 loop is CASSPDGRTGPSYTF. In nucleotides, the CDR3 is TGCGCCAGCAGCCCGGACGGGCGGACAGGCCCAAGTTACACCTTC.